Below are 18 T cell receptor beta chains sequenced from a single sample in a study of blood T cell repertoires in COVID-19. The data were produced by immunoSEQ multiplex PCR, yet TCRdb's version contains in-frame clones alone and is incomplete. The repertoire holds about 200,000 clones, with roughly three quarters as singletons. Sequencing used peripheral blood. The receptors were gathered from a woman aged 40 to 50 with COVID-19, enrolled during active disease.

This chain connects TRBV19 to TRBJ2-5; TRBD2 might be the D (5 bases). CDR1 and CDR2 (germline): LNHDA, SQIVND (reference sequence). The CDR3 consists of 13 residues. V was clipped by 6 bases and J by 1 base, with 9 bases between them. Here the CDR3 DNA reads TGTGCCAGTAGGCTCCGGGGCCAAGAGACCCAGTACTTC. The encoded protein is CASRLRGQETQYF.

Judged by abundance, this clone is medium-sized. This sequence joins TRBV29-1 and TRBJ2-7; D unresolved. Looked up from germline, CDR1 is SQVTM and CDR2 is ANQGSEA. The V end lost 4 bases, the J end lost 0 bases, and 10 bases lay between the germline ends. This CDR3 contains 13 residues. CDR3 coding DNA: TGCAGCGTTGTAGCTCCTAGCTCCTACGAGCAGTACTTC. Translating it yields CSVVAPSSYEQYF.

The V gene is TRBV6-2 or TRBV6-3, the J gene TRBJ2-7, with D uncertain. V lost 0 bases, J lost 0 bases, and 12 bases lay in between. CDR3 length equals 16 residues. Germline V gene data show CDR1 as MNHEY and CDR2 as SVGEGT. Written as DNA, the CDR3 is TGTGCCAGCAGTTACTCTCTTCAGCGTAGCTCCTACGAGCAGTACTTC. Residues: CASSYSLQRSSYEQYF.

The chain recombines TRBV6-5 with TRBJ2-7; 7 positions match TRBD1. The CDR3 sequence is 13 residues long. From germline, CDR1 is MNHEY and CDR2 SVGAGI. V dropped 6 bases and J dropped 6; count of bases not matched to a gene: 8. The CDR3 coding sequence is TGTGCCAGCAGGCCGGGACAGAGAGCCGAGCAGTACTTC. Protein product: CASRPGQRAEQYF.

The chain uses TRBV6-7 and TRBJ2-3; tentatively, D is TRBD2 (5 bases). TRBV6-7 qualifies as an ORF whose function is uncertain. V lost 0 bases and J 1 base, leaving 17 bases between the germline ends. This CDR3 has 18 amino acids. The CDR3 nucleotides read TGTGCCAGCAGTTACTCGGTAGCGTACACACACGGCACAGATACGCAGTATTTT. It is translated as CASSYSVAYTHGTDTQYF.

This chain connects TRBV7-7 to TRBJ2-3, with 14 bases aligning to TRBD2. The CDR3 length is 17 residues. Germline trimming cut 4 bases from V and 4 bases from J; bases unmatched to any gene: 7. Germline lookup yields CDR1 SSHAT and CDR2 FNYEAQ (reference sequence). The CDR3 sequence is CASSSGLAGVEADTQYF. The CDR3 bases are TGTGCCAGCAGCTCGGGACTAGCGGGAGTGGAAGCAGATACGCAGTATTTT.

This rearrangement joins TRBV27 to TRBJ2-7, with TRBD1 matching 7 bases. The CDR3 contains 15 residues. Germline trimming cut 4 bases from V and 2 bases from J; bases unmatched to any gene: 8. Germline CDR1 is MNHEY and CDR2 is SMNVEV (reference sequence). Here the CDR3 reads CASSSTGQPPYEQYF. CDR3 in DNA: TGTGCCAGCAGTTCCACGGGACAGCCTCCCTACGAGCAGTACTTC.

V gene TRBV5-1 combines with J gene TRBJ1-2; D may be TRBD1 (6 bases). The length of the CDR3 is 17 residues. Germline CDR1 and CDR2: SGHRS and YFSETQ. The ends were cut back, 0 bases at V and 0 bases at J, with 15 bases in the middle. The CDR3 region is CASSLGQAYGANYGYTF. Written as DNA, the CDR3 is TGCGCCAGCAGCTTGGGACAGGCGTATGGGGCTAACTATGGCTACACCTTC.

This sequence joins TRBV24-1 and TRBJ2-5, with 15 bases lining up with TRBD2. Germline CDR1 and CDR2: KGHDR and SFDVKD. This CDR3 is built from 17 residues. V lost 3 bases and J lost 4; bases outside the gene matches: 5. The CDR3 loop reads CATSDGLAGGIGETQYF. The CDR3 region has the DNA TGTGCCACCAGTGATGGACTAGCGGGGGGGATCGGAGAGACCCAGTACTTC.

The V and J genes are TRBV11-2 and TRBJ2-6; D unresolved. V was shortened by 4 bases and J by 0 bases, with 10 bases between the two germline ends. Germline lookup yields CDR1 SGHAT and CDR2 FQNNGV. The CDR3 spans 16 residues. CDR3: CASSSPRSSGANVLTF. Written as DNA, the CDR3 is TGTGCCAGCAGCTCCCCACGCAGCTCTGGGGCCAACGTCCTGACTTTC. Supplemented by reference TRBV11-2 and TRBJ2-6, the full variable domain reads EAGVAQSPRYKIIEKRQSVAFWCNPISGHATLYWYQQILGQGPKLLIQFQNNGVVDDSQLPKDRFSAERLKGVDSTLKIQPAKLEDSAVYLCASSSPRSSGANVLTFGAGSRLTVL.

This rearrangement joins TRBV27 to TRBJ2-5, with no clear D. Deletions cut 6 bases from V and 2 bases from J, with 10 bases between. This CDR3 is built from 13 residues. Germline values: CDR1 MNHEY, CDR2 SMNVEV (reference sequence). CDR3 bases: TGTGCCAGCAGACAGAGCCTTCAAGAGACCCAGTACTTC. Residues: CASRQSLQETQYF.

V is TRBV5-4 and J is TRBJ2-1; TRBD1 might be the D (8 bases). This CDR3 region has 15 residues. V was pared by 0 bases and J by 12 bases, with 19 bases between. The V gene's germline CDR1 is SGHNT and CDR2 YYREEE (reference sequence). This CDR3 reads CASSLEQGGRTGQFF. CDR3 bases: TGTGCCAGCAGCTTGGAACAGGGGGGGAGGACTGGGCAGTTCTTC.

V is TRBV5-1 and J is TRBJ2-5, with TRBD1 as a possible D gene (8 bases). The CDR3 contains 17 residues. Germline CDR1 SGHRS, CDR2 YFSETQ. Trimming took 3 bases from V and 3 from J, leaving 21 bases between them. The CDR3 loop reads CASSSNRGRGREETQYF. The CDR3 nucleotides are TGCGCCAGCAGCTCTAACAGGGGGAGGGGCAGGGAAGAGACCCAGTACTTC.

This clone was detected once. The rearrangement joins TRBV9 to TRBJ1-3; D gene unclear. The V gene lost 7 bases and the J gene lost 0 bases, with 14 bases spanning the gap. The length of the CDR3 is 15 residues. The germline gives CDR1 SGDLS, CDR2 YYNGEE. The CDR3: CASDQDGNSGNTIYF. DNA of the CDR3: TGTGCCAGCGACCAGGACGGGAACTCTGGAAACACCATATATTTT.

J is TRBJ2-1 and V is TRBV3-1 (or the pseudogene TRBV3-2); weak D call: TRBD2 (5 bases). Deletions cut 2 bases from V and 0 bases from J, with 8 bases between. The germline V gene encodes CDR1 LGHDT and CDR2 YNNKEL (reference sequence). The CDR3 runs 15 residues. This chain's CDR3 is CASSQSGSSYNEQFF. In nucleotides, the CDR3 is TGTGCCAGCAGCCAATCGGGGAGCTCCTACAATGAGCAGTTCTTC.

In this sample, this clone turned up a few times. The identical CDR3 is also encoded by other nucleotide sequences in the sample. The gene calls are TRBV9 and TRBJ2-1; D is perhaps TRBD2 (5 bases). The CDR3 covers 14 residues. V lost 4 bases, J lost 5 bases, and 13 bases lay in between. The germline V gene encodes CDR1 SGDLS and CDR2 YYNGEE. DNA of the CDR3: TGTGCCAGCAGCCCACGGACGGGAAACAATGAGCAGTTCTTC. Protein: CASSPRTGNNEQFF.

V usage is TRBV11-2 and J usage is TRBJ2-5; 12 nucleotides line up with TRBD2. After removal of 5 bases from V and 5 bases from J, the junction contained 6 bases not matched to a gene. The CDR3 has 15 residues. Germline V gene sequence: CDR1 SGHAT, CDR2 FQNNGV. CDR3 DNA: TGTGCCAGCAGCCTCCTAGCGGGAGGGTGGGAGACCCAGTACTTC. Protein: CASSLLAGGWETQYF.

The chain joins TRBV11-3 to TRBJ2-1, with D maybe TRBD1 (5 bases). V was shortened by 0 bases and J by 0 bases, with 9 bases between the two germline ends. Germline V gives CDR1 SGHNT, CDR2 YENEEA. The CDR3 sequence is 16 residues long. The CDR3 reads CASSLDGATSYNEQFF. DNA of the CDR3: TGTGCCAGCAGCTTAGATGGGGCGACCTCCTACAATGAGCAGTTCTTC.